The 4 T cell receptor beta chains reported below all come from one sample, sequenced in a study of blood T cells in healthy people across ages. Primed by a sample-barcoded 5' primer and a J-beta primer mix, a second PCR proceeded for 7 to 11 cycles. TCRdb re-derived calls from the 5' RACE reads in MiXCR, one entry per CDR3 protein. The data contain hundreds of thousands of distinct CDR3 sequences, 55% to 75% of them seen just once; the ten biggest clones take up 22%. The sample comprised blood. All receptors derive from a man aged 30-40 years in good health.

This clonotype was seen a handful of times. The V and J genes are TRBV5-1 and TRBJ2-5; TRBD2 aligns across 10 bases. Germline values: CDR1 SGHRS, CDR2 YFSETQ. Trimming at V came to 4 bases and at J to 3 bases, leaving 3 bases not matched to a gene. This CDR3 has 14 residues. The DNA of the CDR3 is TGCGCCAGCAGCGTCCTAGCGGGAGAAGAGACCCAGTACTTC. Amino acids: CASSVLAGEETQYF.

The V call is TRBV6-2 or TRBV6-3, the J call TRBJ2-7; TRBD1 might be the D (6 bases). Trimming cost V 7 bases and J 3 bases, with 13 bases left between them. This CDR3 has 13 residues. CDR1 MNHEY and CDR2 SVGEGT come from the germline V gene. CDR3 residues: CASIGQSYYEQYF. The CDR3 nucleotides are TGTGCCAGCATCGGACAGTCCTACTACGAGCAGTACTTC.

The chain combines TRBV20-1 with TRBJ2-7; D not resolved. Trimming cost V 5 bases and J 3 bases, with 14 bases left between them. CDR3 length equals 13 residues. CDR1 is DFQATT and CDR2 is SNEGSKA in the germline V gene (reference sequence). CDR3 region: CSAFRQTYYEQYF. CDR3 nucleotide sequence: TGCAGTGCTTTCAGACAAACCTACTACGAGCAGTACTTC.

The V gene is TRBV3-1, the J gene TRBJ2-1; 7 bases match TRBD2. The germline V gene encodes CDR1 LGHDT and CDR2 YNNKEL (reference sequence). The CDR3 has 16 amino acids. Trimming cost V 5 bases and J 6 bases; bases outside gene matches: 13. The CDR3 nucleotides read TGTGCCAGCAGCAACAGACTAGCTGGGGCTGGCAATGAGCAGTTCTTC. Residues: CASSNRLAGAGNEQFF.